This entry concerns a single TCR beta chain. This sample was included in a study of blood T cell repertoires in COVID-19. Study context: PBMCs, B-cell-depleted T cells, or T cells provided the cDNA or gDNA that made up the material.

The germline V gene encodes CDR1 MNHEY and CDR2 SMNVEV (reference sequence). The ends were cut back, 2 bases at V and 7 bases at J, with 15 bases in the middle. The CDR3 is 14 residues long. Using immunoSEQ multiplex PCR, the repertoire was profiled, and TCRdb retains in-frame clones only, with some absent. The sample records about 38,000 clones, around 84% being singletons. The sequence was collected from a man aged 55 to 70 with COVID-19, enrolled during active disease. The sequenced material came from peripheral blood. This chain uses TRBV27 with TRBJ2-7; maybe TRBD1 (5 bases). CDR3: CASSLKGTGREQYF. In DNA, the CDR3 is TGTGCCAGCAGTTTAAAGGGCACAGGTAGGGAGCAGTACTTC.